The source of this T cell receptor beta chain is a study of neurological immune-mediated disorders. Turning to the study itself: The disease course was relapsing-remitting in approximately 31 and secondary progressive in about 9% of the 34 multiple sclerosis patients.

TCRdb fed the 5' RACE reads into MiXCR, producing one record per CDR3 protein. The top ten clones hold over 1% of a sample with about 120,000 distinct CDR3 sequences, roughly 3.2% of them seen once. This clonotype was seen many times. This TCR derives from a woman aged 30 to 39 with multiple sclerosis. Sequenced sample: PBMCs.

The CDR3 DNA reads TGCGCCAGCAGCTCCGGACTAGCGGGAGCGTATGAGCAGTTCTTC. Its translation is CASSSGLAGAYEQFF. The V gene is TRBV5-1, the J gene TRBJ2-1; 13 bases agree with TRBD2. This CDR3 spans 15 amino acids. The V gene end was trimmed by 3 bases and the J gene end by 8 bases; junction bases not matched to a gene: 5. Per the germline V gene, CDR1 is SGHRS and CDR2 is YFSETQ.